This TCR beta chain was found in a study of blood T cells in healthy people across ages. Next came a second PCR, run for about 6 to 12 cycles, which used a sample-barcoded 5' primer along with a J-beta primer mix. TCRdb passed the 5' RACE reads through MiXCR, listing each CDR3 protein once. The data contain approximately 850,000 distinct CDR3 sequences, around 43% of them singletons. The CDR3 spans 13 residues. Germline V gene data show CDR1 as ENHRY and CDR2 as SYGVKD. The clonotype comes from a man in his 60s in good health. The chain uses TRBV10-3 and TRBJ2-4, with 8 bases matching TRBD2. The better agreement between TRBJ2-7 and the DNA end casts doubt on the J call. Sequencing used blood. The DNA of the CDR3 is TGTGCCATCAGTGAGCCGGGGGGGTTCGAGCAGTACTTC. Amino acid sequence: CAISEPGGFEQYF.